The 32 T cell receptor beta chains listed next were all sequenced from one sample in a study of cytomegalovirus exposure and HLA in healthy donors (TCRdb year 2017). Libraries came from the immunoSEQ multiplex PCR assay. A mixture of 60 forward primers for TCR Vbeta segments and 13 reverse primers for TCR Jbeta segments was used in the multiplex PCR. Held by TCRdb, this immuneACCESS table contains in-frame sequences only and omits some clones. Under half of the omission traces to an unresolved V gene where checked; the cause of the rest is unknown. This sample gives approximately 150,000 clones in total; 55% to 80% of them show up just once. The ten largest account for less than 5% of the sample. The sequencing sample was made of PBMCs. These receptors were taken from a woman aged 18-30 years in good health and CMV-seropositive.

The CDR3 loop reads CASTVTGNTEAFF. The CDR3 bases are TGTGCCAGTACCGTGACAGGAAACACTGAAGCTTTCTTT. The chain links TRBV19 to TRBJ1-1, with D possibly matching TRBD1 (6 bases). This CDR3 contains 13 residues. V dropped 7 bases and J dropped 2 bases, with 11 bases sitting between them. Per germline, CDR1 LNHDA and CDR2 SQIVND (reference sequence).

The chain is built from TRBV7-2 and TRBJ2-7; 8 bases line up with TRBD2. V lost 6 bases, J lost 3 bases, and 13 bases stayed unmatched. This CDR3 has 16 amino acids. The germline V gene has CDR1 SGHTA and CDR2 FQGNSA. The CDR3 is CASSPTGGSMVYEQYF. CDR3 DNA sequence: TGTGCCAGCAGTCCTACGGGGGGGAGTATGGTCTACGAGCAGTACTTC.

This clone turned up a few times. The V and J genes are TRBV9 and TRBJ1-1, with D tentatively TRBD1 (6 bases). The CDR3 is made up of 16 amino acids. With 4 bases removed from V and 0 bases from J, the gap between germline ends came to 16 bases. Germline V gives CDR1 SGDLS, CDR2 YYNGEE. The CDR3 loop is CASSPGTLMMNTEAFF. CDR3 DNA sequence: TGTGCCAGCAGCCCCGGGACACTGATGATGAACACTGAAGCTTTCTTT.

The chain employs TRBV5-8 and TRBJ2-1; perhaps TRBD2 as D (6 bases). V was pared by 0 bases and J by 2 bases, with 9 bases between. Germline lookup yields CDR1 SGHTS and CDR2 YDEGEE. The CDR3 is made up of 15 amino acids. The CDR3 sequence: CASSLVGTPYNEQFF. The CDR3 nucleotides read TGTGCCAGCAGCTTGGTCGGGACTCCCTACAATGAGCAGTTCTTC.

The rearrangement links TRBV6-4 to TRBJ2-6; tentatively, D is TRBD1 (7 bases). The V gene's germline CDR1 is MRHNA and CDR2 SNTAGT. The CDR3 contains 18 residues. Trimming removed 6 bases from V and 0 bases from J, with 18 bases in between. CDR3 in amino acids: CASSTHGGQNSGANVLTF. CDR3 bases: TGTGCCAGCAGCACCCACGGGGGACAGAACTCTGGGGCCAACGTCCTGACTTTC.

This chain joins TRBV2 and TRBJ1-2; 10 bases are a match to TRBD1. The CDR3 extends over 16 amino acids. CDR1 SNHLY and CDR2 FYNNEI come from the germline V gene. Trimming at V came to 2 bases and at J to 5 bases, leaving 8 bases not matched to a gene. The CDR3 nucleotides read TGTGCCAGCAGTGAATTAGTGACAGGGGGCGAATATGGCTACACCTTC. Translating it yields CASSELVTGGEYGYTF.

J is TRBJ2-1 and V is TRBV14; D remains ambiguous. This CDR3 comprises 15 residues. Germline assignment: CDR1 SGHDN and CDR2 FVKESK. The V end was cut by 4 bases, the J end by 6 bases, with 16 bases between. CDR3 bases: TGTGCCAGCAGCCCTGTACCCCAAACATTCAATGAGCAGTTCTTC. Residues: CASSPVPQTFNEQFF.

The chain couples TRBV19 to TRBJ1-5, with 11 bases that match TRBD1. Germline trimming cut 5 bases from V and 0 bases from J; bases unmatched to any gene: 12. Germline V lookup: CDR1 LNHDA, CDR2 SQIVND (reference sequence). CDR3 length: 19 residues. DNA for the CDR3: TGTGCCAGTAGTCCCCGGGGGACAGGGGGACCGTATAGCAATCAGCCCCAGCATTTT. Encoded protein: CASSPRGTGGPYSNQPQHF.

The DNA for the CDR3 is TGTGCCAGCAGCTTGGGGACATCTGGAAACACCATATATTTT. Amino acids: CASSLGTSGNTIYF. V gene TRBV5-5 combines with J gene TRBJ1-3; D possibly corresponds to TRBD1 (5 bases). Looked up from germline, CDR1 is SGHKS and CDR2 is YYEKEE (reference sequence). The CDR3 extends over 14 amino acids. V lost 0 bases and J lost 1, with 5 bases in between.

The chain employs TRBV5-1 and TRBJ2-3, with TRBD1 as a possible D gene (5 bases). Looked up from germline, CDR1 is SGHRS and CDR2 is YFSETQ. The CDR3 consists of 13 residues. The V and J ends lost 5 bases and 4 bases respectively, with 11 bases between them. CDR3: CASRPGNPDTQYF. CDR3 DNA: TGCGCCAGCAGGCCAGGGAACCCAGATACGCAGTATTTT.

The V gene is TRBV28, the J gene TRBJ1-5, with D possibly TRBD1 on 5 matching bases. Germline CDR1 is MDHEN and CDR2 is SYDVKM. This CDR3 is 13 amino acids long. Trimming took 5 bases from V and 3 from J, leaving 8 bases between them. CDR3 nucleotide sequence: TGTGCCAGCAGTAGACAGTTCAATCAGCCCCAGCATTTT. It yields the protein CASSRQFNQPQHF.

This chain connects TRBV7-6 to TRBJ2-1; a weak D match, TRBD1 (6 bases). CDR1 SGHVS and CDR2 FNYEAQ come from the germline V gene. Trimming removed 1 base at V and 6 bases at J, with 13 bases between. CDR3 size: 15 residues. The DNA of the CDR3 is TGTGCCAGCAGCTTAGTACAGGGACCCCTCAATGAGCAGTTCTTC. This translates into CASSLVQGPLNEQFF. The full variable domain, in which reference TRBV7-6 and TRBJ2-1 provide the parts outside the CDR3, is GAGVSQSPRYKVTKRGQDVALRCDPISGHVSLYWYRQALGQGPEFLTYFNYEAQQDKSGLPNDRFSAERPEGSISTLTIQRTEQRDSAMYRCASSLVQGPLNEQFFGPGTRLTVL.

The rearrangement joins TRBV28 to TRBJ1-1; D gene ambiguous. Germline-derived CDR1 and CDR2 are MDHEN and SYDVKM. This CDR3 comprises 13 residues. V was shortened by 0 bases and J by 4 bases, with 6 bases between the two germline ends. The CDR3 sequence is CASSLWEGTEAFF. The CDR3 region has the DNA TGTGCCAGCAGTTTATGGGAGGGCACTGAAGCTTTCTTT.

The chain couples TRBV5-1 to TRBJ1-1; possibly TRBD1 for D (6 bases). The CDR3 has 15 residues. Deletions cut 4 bases from V and 0 bases from J, with 13 bases between. CDR1 is SGHRS and CDR2 is YFSETQ in the germline V gene. DNA for the CDR3: TGCGCCAGCAGCCGAGGGGGAGCCTTGAACACTGAAGCTTTCTTT. It translates to CASSRGGALNTEAFF.

The genes are TRBV10-2 and TRBJ2-1; TRBD2 matches at 12 bases. This CDR3 region has 12 residues. The V gene end was trimmed by 6 bases and the J gene end by 14 bases; junction bases not matched to a gene: 5. Per the germline V gene, CDR1 is WSHSY and CDR2 is SAAADI. CDR3: CASRRTSGEEFF. The DNA for the CDR3 is TGCGCCAGCAGGAGGACTAGCGGGGAGGAGTTCTTC.

This clone has a single count. The V call is TRBV7-2, the J call TRBJ2-3; D ambiguous. V dropped 4 bases and J dropped 6 bases, with 8 bases sitting between them. The CDR3 has 12 amino acids. Germline V gene lookup returns CDR1 SGHTA and CDR2 FQGNSA. This CDR3 reads CASSSQRDTQYF. CDR3 nucleotide sequence: TGTGCCAGCAGCTCGCAACGGGATACGCAGTATTTT.

The chain's CDR3 is CASSPSGGRSYNEQFF. CDR3 nucleotides: TGTGCCAGCTCACCTTCCGGCGGCCGCTCCTACAATGAGCAGTTCTTC. The J gene is TRBJ2-1, the V gene TRBV18, with unresolved D. Per the germline V gene, CDR1 is KGHSH and CDR2 is LQKENI. The CDR3 loop spans 16 amino acids. V shed 3 bases and J shed 0 bases, with 12 bases lying between them.

This chain connects TRBV7-9 to TRBJ1-2, with D uncertain. From germline, CDR1 is SEHNR and CDR2 FQNEAQ (reference sequence). This CDR3 has 17 amino acids. Trimming shortened V by 1 base and J by 1 base, and 16 bases separated the two germline ends. The CDR3 region is CASSLEVWAGLNYGYTF. CDR3 DNA: TGTGCCAGCAGCTTAGAGGTGTGGGCAGGCCTTAACTATGGCTACACCTTC.

This chain uses TRBV27 with TRBJ2-3, with TRBD2 matching 16 bases. CDR3 size: 18 residues. In germline, CDR1 is MNHEY, CDR2 SMNVEV (reference sequence). V shed 3 bases and J 10 bases; nucleotides not matched to a gene: 13. The CDR3 nucleotides read TGTGCCAGCAGTTTGACCACCCCGGGACTAGCGGGGGGGAGTGCGCAGTATTTT. This codes for CASSLTTPGLAGGSAQYF.

The chain has TRBV9 and TRBJ1-6; D remains ambiguous. From germline, CDR1 is SGDLS and CDR2 YYNGEE. The CDR3 has 14 residues. Trimming cost V 5 bases and J 9 bases, with 15 bases left between them. Here the CDR3 reads CASSTGIDSSPLHF. The CDR3 DNA reads as TGTGCCAGCAGTACCGGGATTGATAGTTCACCCCTCCACTTT. Looking up the rest from reference TRBV9 and TRBJ1-6 gives the full variable domain: DSGVTQTPKHLITATGQRVTLRCSPRSGDLSVYWYQQSLDQGLQFLIQYYNGEERAKGNILERFSAQQFPDLHSELNLSSLELGDSALYFCASSTGIDSSPLHFGNGTRLTVT.

This clone was counted between two and nine times. V is TRBV14 and J is TRBJ1-4; tentative D call: TRBD1 (5 bases). CDR1 and CDR2 from the germline V gene are SGHDN and FVKESK. The V end lost 2 bases, the J end lost 4 bases, and 11 bases lay between the germline ends. CDR3 length: 15 residues. The CDR3 spells CASSQRRQLNEKLFF. CDR3 in DNA: TGTGCCAGCAGCCAAAGGCGACAGCTTAATGAAAAACTGTTTTTT.

This chain uses TRBV7-6 with TRBJ1-1; D might be TRBD1 (6 bases). V was clipped by 7 bases and J by 3 bases, with 15 bases between them. The CDR3 is 14 amino acids. The germline V gene encodes CDR1 SGHVS and CDR2 FNYEAQ. CDR3 sequence (DNA): TGTGCCAGCACCCCGGGGGGGGCCTACACTGAAGCTTTCTTT. Protein sequence: CASTPGGAYTEAFF.

This rearrangement joins TRBV5-1 to TRBJ2-5, with 15 bases fitting TRBD2. CDR3 length: 17 residues. V was clipped by 0 bases and J by 5 bases; unmatched bases: 5. Germline values: CDR1 SGHRS, CDR2 YFSETQ. The CDR3 nucleotides read TGCGCCAGCAGCTTGGGGTCCGGGACTAGCGGGAGGGAGACCCAGTACTTC. Translation gives CASSLGSGTSGRETQYF. Variable domain in full (rest from reference TRBV5-1 and TRBJ2-5): KAGVTQTPRYLIKTRGQQVTLSCSPISGHRSVSWYQQTPGQGLQFLFEYFSETQRNKGNFPGRFSGRQFSNSRSEMNVSTLELGDSALYLCASSLGSGTSGRETQYFGPGTRLLVL.

The rearrangement links TRBV5-6 to TRBJ1-2; D gene uncertain. This CDR3 has 12 residues. Germline V gives CDR1 SGHDT, CDR2 YYEEEE. V dropped 4 bases and J dropped 6 bases, with 10 bases sitting between them. In DNA form, the CDR3 reads TGTGCCAGCAGCCTCTACCCCAATGGCTACACCTTC. Translation: CASSLYPNGYTF.

This clone was counted between two and nine times. The rearrangement joins TRBV2 to TRBJ2-4; 10 positions match TRBD1. The CDR3 sequence is 15 residues long. Germline CDR1 and CDR2: SNHLY and FYNNEI. The J segment lost 8 bases and the V segment lost 4 bases, leaving 8 bases of the junction unmatched. CDR3 sequence reads: CASSGAPGQGDIQYF. CDR3 coding DNA: TGTGCCAGCAGTGGGGCGCCTGGACAGGGGGACATTCAGTACTTC.

This chain links TRBV29-1 with TRBJ2-5, with D perhaps TRBD2 (5 bases). Gene TRBJ2-7 matches the end of the DNA better, so the J call may be wrong. The CDR3 is 13 residues long. In germline, CDR1 is SQVTM, CDR2 ANQGSEA. The DNA for the CDR3 is TGCAGCGTTGGTCCGGGGAGTGGCGGCGAGCAGTACTTC. Amino acid sequence: CSVGPGSGGEQYF.

The genes are TRBV15 and TRBJ2-7, with 7 bases identical to TRBD1. CDR1 is LNHNV, CDR2 YYDKDF, per germline (reference sequence). CDR3 length equals 16 residues. Trimming removed 0 bases from V and 3 bases from J; junction bases left unmatched: 8. The CDR3 region has the DNA TGTGCCACCAGCAGAGATGAAACAGGGGCCCACTACGAGCAGTACTTC. This translates into CATSRDETGAHYEQYF.

The chain employs TRBV7-3 and TRBJ2-1; 10 bases agree with TRBD1. This CDR3 is 16 amino acids long. With V trimmed by 1 base and J by 2 bases, 2 bases remained unmatched. Germline values: CDR1 SGHTA, CDR2 FQGTGA. The CDR3 nucleotides are TGTGCCAGCAGCTTAATGGGGACAGGGGCCTACAATGAGCAGTTCTTC. Translated, it gives CASSLMGTGAYNEQFF.

This clone was found a few times. The genes are TRBV19 and TRBJ1-1; TRBD1 agrees at 7 bases. The CDR3 has 16 residues. Looked up from germline, CDR1 is LNHDA and CDR2 is SQIVND (reference sequence). Unmatched junction bases numbered 12, after V lost 3 bases and J lost 5 bases. DNA for the CDR3: TGTGCCAGTAGTATTCGGCCAGGGGGTTTGGAAACTGAAGCTTTCTTT. This encodes CASSIRPGGLETEAFF.

The chain combines TRBV9 with TRBJ1-4, with D uncertain. This CDR3 has 17 amino acids. Trimming cost V 4 bases and J 8 bases, with 24 bases left between them. Germline CDR1 reads SGDLS; CDR2 reads YYNGEE. The CDR3 DNA follows: TGTGCCAGCAGCCTCTCCCCGGCGAGCCCGGGAGGAGAAAAACTGTTTTTT. Its translation is CASSLSPASPGGEKLFF.

In its sample, this clone was seen a few times. V is TRBV30 and J is TRBJ1-2, with 8 bases identical to TRBD1. With V trimmed by 1 base and J by 8 bases, 6 bases remained unmatched. CDR1 GTSNPN and CDR2 SVGIG come from the germline V gene (reference sequence). The CDR3 is 13 residues long. CDR3 sequence reads: CAWSGTGPGGYTF. CDR3 sequence (DNA): TGTGCCTGGAGTGGGACAGGGCCTGGGGGCTACACCTTC.

This chain uses TRBV4-2 with TRBJ2-7; 10 bases map to TRBD1. CDR1 is LGHNA and CDR2 is YNFKEQ in the germline V gene. Trimming took 1 base from V and 7 from J; bases not matched to a gene: 10. This CDR3 region has 16 residues. DNA of the CDR3: TGTGCCAGCAGCCAAGGCCCGGGACAGGGGAGAGGGGAGCAGTACTTC. Translation gives CASSQGPGQGRGEQYF.